The 16 T cell receptor beta chains reported below all come from one sample, sequenced in a study of blood T cell repertoires in COVID-19. The assay was immunoSEQ multiplex PCR, and TCRdb's table has in-frame clones only and misses some. The sample has 350,000 to 400,000 clones, less than 90% seen once. The material sequenced was PBMCs or T cells enriched from blood (not recorded which). The receptors here all came from a woman between 25 and 40 years old who had recovered from COVID-19.

V and J are TRBV27 and TRBJ1-2, with D possibly being TRBD1 (6 bases). In germline, CDR1 is MNHEY, CDR2 SMNVEV (reference sequence). With 2 bases removed from V and 8 bases from J, the gap between germline ends came to 12 bases. CDR3 length: 13 residues. DNA for the CDR3: TGTGCCAGCAGTTTAAGGTCAGGGGCGGGCTACACCTTC. It is translated as CASSLRSGAGYTF.

This chain uses TRBV6-5 with TRBJ2-7, with 7 bases aligning to TRBD1. Germline V gene lookup returns CDR1 MNHEY and CDR2 SVGAGI. V shed 6 bases, J shed 3 bases, and the junction held 5 bases outside the gene matches. The CDR3 contains 13 residues. In nucleotides, the CDR3 is TGTGCCAGCAGAAATGGACAGGTCTACGAGCAGTACTTC. It encodes CASRNGQVYEQYF.

V gene TRBV7-9 combines with J gene TRBJ1-5, with D possibly matching TRBD1 (6 bases). The CDR3 is 17 residues long. Germline lookup yields CDR1 SEHNR and CDR2 FQNEAQ (reference sequence). V was cut by 1 base and J by 3 bases, with 16 bases left in between. This chain's CDR3 is CASSLGFGDRINQPQHF. CDR3 in DNA: TGTGCCAGCAGCTTAGGTTTCGGTGACAGGATCAATCAGCCCCAGCATTTT.

The rearrangement joins TRBV2 to TRBJ1-5, with D maybe TRBD1 (5 bases). The V gene's germline CDR1 is SNHLY and CDR2 FYNNEI. The germline V and J ends were trimmed by 1 base and 3 bases, with 10 bases remaining between them. The CDR3 loop spans 15 amino acids. The CDR3 region is CASSEDRSFNQPQHF. For the CDR3, the DNA is TGTGCCAGCAGTGAAGACAGGTCGTTCAATCAGCCCCAGCATTTT.

The genes are TRBV7-9 and TRBJ2-5, with 12 bases that match TRBD2. Unmatched junction bases numbered 9, after V lost 5 bases and J lost 5 bases. The CDR3 is made up of 16 amino acids. CDR1 and CDR2 (germline): SEHNR, FQNEAQ (reference sequence). CDR3 in amino acids: CASSAPLAGGTETQYF. The DNA of the CDR3 is TGTGCCAGCAGCGCACCCCTAGCGGGGGGGACCGAGACCCAGTACTTC.

The table lists this clone with a few counts. CDR3 in amino acids: CASRAGGLLGVNEQFF. In nucleotides, the CDR3 is TGTGCCAGCAGGGCGGGTGGACTGCTCGGTGTCAATGAGCAGTTCTTC. The chain has TRBV2 and TRBJ2-1, with D tentatively TRBD2 (5 bases). The germline gives CDR1 SNHLY, CDR2 FYNNEI. The germline V and J ends were trimmed by 6 bases and 6 bases, with 21 bases remaining between them. The CDR3 extends over 16 amino acids.

The genes are TRBV6-5 and TRBJ2-5; D is possibly TRBD1 (5 bases). CDR1 and CDR2 from the germline V gene are MNHEY and SVGAGI. The CDR3 loop spans 15 amino acids. Trimming cost V 0 bases and J 0 bases, with 8 bases left between them. As DNA, the CDR3 is TGTGCCAGCAGTTACTCTTGGGGCTACCAAGAGACCCAGTACTTC. Amino acid sequence: CASSYSWGYQETQYF.

The rearrangement uses TRBV6-5 and TRBJ2-3, with D unclear. The germline V gene encodes CDR1 MNHEY and CDR2 SVGAGI. The CDR3 is 13 residues long. Trimming stripped 8 bases from V and 4 bases from J, with 13 bases between. The CDR3: CASALTSADTQYF. In nucleotides, the CDR3 is TGTGCCAGCGCTTTGACTTCGGCAGATACGCAGTATTTT.

This clone came up a few times. CDR3 residues: CASRPAGDQPQHF. In nucleotides, the CDR3 is TGTGCCAGCAGGCCAGCAGGGGATCAGCCCCAGCATTTT. The chain combines TRBV7-2 with TRBJ1-5; weak D call: TRBD1 (6 bases). The CDR3 extends over 13 amino acids. CDR1 is SGHTA, CDR2 FQGNSA, per germline. Trimming cost V 6 bases and J 5 bases, with 11 bases left between them.

This clone was seen once. The J gene is TRBJ2-1, the V gene TRBV11-2; D is perhaps TRBD2 (5 bases). The CDR3 consists of 15 residues. Germline CDR1 and CDR2: SGHAT and FQNNGV. V gave up 0 bases and J gave up 1 base, with 7 bases separating them. The CDR3 region is CASSLDTGSYNEQFF. The CDR3 nucleotides are TGTGCCAGCAGCTTAGATACGGGGTCCTACAATGAGCAGTTCTTC.

This clone was detected a few times. The J gene is TRBJ2-7, the V gene TRBV5-1; 7 bases align to TRBD1. V trimming: 4 bases; J trimming: 6 bases; junction bases outside the gene matches: 10. The CDR3 runs 14 residues. In germline, CDR1 is SGHRS, CDR2 YFSETQ. The CDR3: CASSPGTAATEQYF. CDR3 coding DNA: TGCGCCAGCAGCCCCGGGACAGCGGCAACCGAGCAGTACTTC.

The chain couples TRBV4-1 to TRBJ1-1, with TRBD1 matching 7 bases. Germline CDR1 and CDR2: MGHRA and YSYEKL. The CDR3 spans 15 residues. The junction had 8 bases not matched to a gene; V was cut back by 4 bases and J by 3 bases. The CDR3 sequence is CASSPGGTADTEAFF. The DNA of the CDR3 is TGCGCCAGCAGCCCGGGGGGGACAGCGGACACTGAAGCTTTCTTT.

The CDR3, as DNA: TGTGCCAGCAGCTTGGGCGGCGGGAGGGCCAACGAGCAGTACTTC. Translated: CASSLGGGRANEQYF. The rearrangement links TRBV5-4 to TRBJ2-7; 9 bases are a match to TRBD2. V gave up 0 bases and J gave up 5 bases; unmatched junction bases: 6. The CDR3 is made up of 15 amino acids. Germline assignment: CDR1 SGHNT and CDR2 YYREEE (reference sequence).

This clone was seen a handful of times. The chain combines TRBV4-1 with TRBJ2-7; a weak D match, TRBD1 (6 bases). Germline-derived CDR1 and CDR2 are MGHRA and YSYEKL. This CDR3 spans 18 amino acids. The V end was cut by 0 bases, the J end by 5 bases, with 23 bases between. Written as DNA, the CDR3 is TGCGCCAGCAGCCAAGATTGGGCAGGGGCGACCCTCGATAACGAGCAGTACTTC. It specifies CASSQDWAGATLDNEQYF.

This clone is a singleton in its sample. Additional DNA sequences in this sample encode the identical CDR3. V and J are TRBV2 and TRBJ1-1; the D gene is possibly TRBD1 (6 bases). V was trimmed by 4 bases and J by 4 bases, leaving 10 bases between them. The CDR3 has 13 residues. CDR1 and CDR2 (germline): SNHLY, FYNNEI. CDR3 coding DNA: TGTGCCAGCAGTGGAGGGGGGGGCACTGAAGCTTTCTTT. This sequence encodes CASSGGGGTEAFF.

This chain joins TRBV3-1 (or the pseudogene TRBV3-2) and TRBJ1-5, with 8 bases that match TRBD1. The CDR3 length is 16 residues. V dropped 0 bases and J dropped 4; count of bases not matched to a gene: 5. CDR1 LGHDT and CDR2 YNNKEL come from the germline V gene (reference sequence). The CDR3 DNA is TGTGCCAGCAGCCAAGATCAGGGGGCGCGGAATCAGCCCCAGCATTTT. The encoded protein is CASSQDQGARNQPQHF.